This TCR beta chain was retrieved from a study of T cell responses to AZD1222 COVID-19 vaccine (dated by TCRdb to the early 2020s). With respect to the entire study: Because spike-specific TCR depth and breadth did not differ between the two schedules, AZD1222 recipients who got a second dose at roughly 4 weeks were pooled with those who got a second dose at roughly 12 weeks. TCR sequencing was performed for roughly 250 trial participants, of whom roughly 200 were given two doses of AZD1222 and around 26 were given two doses of MenACWY control vaccine. Trial participants were enrolled by age into 18-55, 56-69 and 70-plus year subgroups, with approximately 160, 26 and 62 TCR-sequenced participants respectively. The research as a whole found: Participants were mostly white British and included more females than males, and it was suggested by the authors that clonal diversity may have been underestimated. After two AZD1222 doses, spike-specific TCR breadth and depth were significantly higher than at day 0 and than in MenACWY recipients. Conclusions about previously exposed vaccinees are limited, since just five or six AZD1222 recipients were seropositive for SARS-CoV-2 at baseline. The 56-69-year group was small, and its depth increase did not reach significance, likely because of low power. The whole spike protein was spanned by vaccine-associated CD4 TCRs, and dominant responses were seen in regions 160-218 and 743-854. Because no day 14 peak-response samples were available, repertoires were characterized only after the peak T cell response. Reportedly, almost half of the unique spike-specific TCRs recognized epitopes lying outside the regions that are mutated in the B.1.351 and B.1.1.7 variants.

From the cysteine through the phenylalanine, the CDR3 covers 18 amino acids. Only the CDR3 DNA is retained, 54 bases long and in frame from the first base. Compared with germline, V lacks 3 bases and J lacks 2 bases; bases without a gene match: 9. In the germline V gene (reference sequence), CDR1 corresponds to LNHDA and CDR2 to SQIVND. Per the publication, the time point label means: baseline before first vaccination. The vaccinee samples were drawn from two UK trials, COV001 and COV002, one of which was a single-blind randomized controlled phase 2/3 trial testing AZD1222 (ChAdOx1 nCoV-19) in healthy adults. Trial participant PBMC samples were collected at day 0 and day 28 after the second dose for TCRbeta chain sequencing. The CDR3 regions of human TCRbeta chains were subjected to immunosequencing. Per the authors' processing: Repertoire TCRs were matched against a reference library of SARS-CoV-2-specific TCRs generated with the MIRA antigen-specificity platform. Breadth was defined as the fraction of unique TCRs that were SARS-CoV-2-associated, and depth was defined as the fraction of total T cells that were SARS-CoV-2-associated. Using the MIRA data, each spike-specific TCR was mapped to the spike region that the TCR reacts to and placed in a CD4 or CD8 class. Log10-transformed breadth and depth values were compared by one-way ANOVA with Sidak's multiple comparisons tests. TCRdb provides this immuneACCESS table in a form limited to in-frame rearrangements. Some clones are lacking; in checked studies, under half of them reflect an unresolved V gene, and why the rest are absent is not known. D and trimming come from the DNA, and the V and J calls and clone size come from that table. Present in this sample are 130,000 to 150,000 clones, around 91% of which were seen just once. Of the sample, less than 5.5% falls within the top ten clones.

On this clone: The target of this receptor is not known. No base quality values were provided; no much bigger clone lies one nucleotide off.

The rearranged segments are TRBV19 and TRBJ2-3, with TRBD2 identical over 12 junction bases. Sequenced material: peripheral blood, taken on day 0 of AZD1222 vaccination. This TCR was sampled from an adult in good health. For the CDR3, the sequence is CASSIGVLAGGATDTQYF. The base sequence is TGTGCCAGTAGTATTGGGGTTCTAGCGGGAGGGGCCACAGATACGCAGTATTTT.